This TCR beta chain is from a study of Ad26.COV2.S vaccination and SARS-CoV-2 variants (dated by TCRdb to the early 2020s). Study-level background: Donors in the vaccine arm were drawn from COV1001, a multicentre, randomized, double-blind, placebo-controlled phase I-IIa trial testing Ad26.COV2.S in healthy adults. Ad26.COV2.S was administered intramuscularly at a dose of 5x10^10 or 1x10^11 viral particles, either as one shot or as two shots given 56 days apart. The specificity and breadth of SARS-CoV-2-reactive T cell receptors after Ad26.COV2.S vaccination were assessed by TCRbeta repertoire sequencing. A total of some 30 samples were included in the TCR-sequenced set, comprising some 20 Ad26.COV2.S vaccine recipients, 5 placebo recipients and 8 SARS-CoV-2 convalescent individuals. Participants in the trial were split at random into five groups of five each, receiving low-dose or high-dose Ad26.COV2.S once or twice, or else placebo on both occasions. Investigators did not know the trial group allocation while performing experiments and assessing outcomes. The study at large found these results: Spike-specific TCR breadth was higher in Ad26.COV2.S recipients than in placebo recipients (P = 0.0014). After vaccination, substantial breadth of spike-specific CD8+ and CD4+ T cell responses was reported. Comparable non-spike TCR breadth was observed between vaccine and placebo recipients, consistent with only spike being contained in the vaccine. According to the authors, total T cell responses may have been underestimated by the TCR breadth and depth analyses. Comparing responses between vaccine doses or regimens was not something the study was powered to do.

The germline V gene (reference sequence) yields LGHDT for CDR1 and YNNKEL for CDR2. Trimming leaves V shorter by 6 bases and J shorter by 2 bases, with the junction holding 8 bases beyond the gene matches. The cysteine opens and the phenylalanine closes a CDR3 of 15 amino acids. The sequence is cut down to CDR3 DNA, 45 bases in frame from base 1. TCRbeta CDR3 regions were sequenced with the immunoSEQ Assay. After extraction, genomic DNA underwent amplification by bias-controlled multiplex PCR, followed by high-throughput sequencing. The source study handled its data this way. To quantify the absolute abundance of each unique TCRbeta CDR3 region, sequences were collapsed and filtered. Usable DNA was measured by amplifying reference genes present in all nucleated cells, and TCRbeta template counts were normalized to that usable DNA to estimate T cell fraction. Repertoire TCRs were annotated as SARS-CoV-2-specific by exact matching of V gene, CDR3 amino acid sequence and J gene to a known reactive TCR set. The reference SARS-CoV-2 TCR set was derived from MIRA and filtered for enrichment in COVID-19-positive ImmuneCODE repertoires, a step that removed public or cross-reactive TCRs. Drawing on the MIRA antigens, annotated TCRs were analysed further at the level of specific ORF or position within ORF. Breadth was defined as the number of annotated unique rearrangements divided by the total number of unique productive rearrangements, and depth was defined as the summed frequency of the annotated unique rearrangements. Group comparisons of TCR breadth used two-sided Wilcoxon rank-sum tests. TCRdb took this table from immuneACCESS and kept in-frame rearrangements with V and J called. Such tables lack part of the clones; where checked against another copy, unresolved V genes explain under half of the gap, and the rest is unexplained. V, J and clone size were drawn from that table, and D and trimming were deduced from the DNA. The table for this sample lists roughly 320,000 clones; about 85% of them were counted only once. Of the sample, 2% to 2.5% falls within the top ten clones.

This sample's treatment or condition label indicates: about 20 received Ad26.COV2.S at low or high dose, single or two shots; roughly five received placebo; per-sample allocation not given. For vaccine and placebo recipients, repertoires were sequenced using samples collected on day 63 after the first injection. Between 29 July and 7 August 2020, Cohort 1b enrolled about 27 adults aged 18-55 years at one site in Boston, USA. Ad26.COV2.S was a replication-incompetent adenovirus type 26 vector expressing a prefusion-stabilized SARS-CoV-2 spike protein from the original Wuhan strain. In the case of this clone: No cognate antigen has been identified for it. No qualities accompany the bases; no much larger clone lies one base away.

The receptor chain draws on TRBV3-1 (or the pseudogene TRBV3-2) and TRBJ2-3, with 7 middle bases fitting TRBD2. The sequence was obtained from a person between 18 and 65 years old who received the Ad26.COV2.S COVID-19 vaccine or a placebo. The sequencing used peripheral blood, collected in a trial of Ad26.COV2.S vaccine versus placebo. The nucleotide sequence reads TGTGCCAGCAGACTAGCGCGCCCCATCACAGATACGCAGTATTTT. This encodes CASRLARPITDTQYF.